The following is a T cell receptor (beta chain) sequence with its context. Antigen specificity is unknown. The PCR ran on 60 Vbeta and 13 Jbeta primers. Method: immunoSEQ multiplex PCR; TCRdb's copy keeps in-frame clones and lacks some. The sample comprises some 200,000 clones, around four fifths of which are singletons, and around 0.8% rests with the top ten. The CDR3 is 18 amino acids. The germline gives CDR1 MNHNS, CDR2 SASEGT. V lost 3 bases, J lost 4 bases, and 12 bases stayed unmatched. This sample stems from a study of cytomegalovirus exposure and HLA in healthy donors. Study observations and caveats: Analysis was carried out at a later point, and it linked a missense DCLRE1C variant to TCR beta V- and J-gene trimming. Later examination showed HLA-associated TCR beta chains had greater clonal expansion than equally common others.

The source of this sequence is a woman aged 18-29 years in good health and CMV-seronegative. Sequenced sample: PBMCs. V and J are TRBV6-1 and TRBJ2-1; 10 nucleotides line up with TRBD2. This CDR3 reads CASSDRTSGFSWYNEQFF. Here the CDR3 DNA reads TGTGCCAGCAGTGACCGGACTAGCGGTTTTTCTTGGTACAATGAGCAGTTCTTC.